Presented here are 19 T cell receptor beta chains from one specimen sequenced in a study of T-cell reconstitution after alpha-beta-depleted transplantation in children (dated by TCRdb to about 2016). Library preparation employed PCR. The sequencer listed for this sample is Illumina HiSeq 2500. TCR libraries were prepared with molecular barcoding, using unique molecular identifiers to normalize TCRbeta repertoire quantification. TCRdb handled the public reads itself, with Q25 trimming in fastp and clone calling in MiXCR, and kept productive beta chains. Rows with one shared CDR3 protein collapse into an entry with the most common genes and DNA. Within this sample are hundreds of thousands of distinct CDR3 sequences, with 12% of them counted one time only. Jointly, the top ten make up around 2.8% of the sample. This material consisted of PBMCs from the stem cell graft donor, taken from the stem cell graft. The receptor source for this set is a human donor who donated a stem cell graft to a child with acute lymphoblastic leukemia.

This clonotype came up many times. V is TRBV25-1 and J is TRBJ2-7; a weak D match, TRBD2 (6 bases). Germline V gene lookup returns CDR1 MGHDK and CDR2 SYGVNS. The V and J ends lost 0 bases and 6 bases respectively, with 15 bases between them. CDR3 length equals 15 residues. The CDR3 nucleotides read TGTGCCAGCAGTGAATATCTGGGGGGTCCTACCGAGCAGTACTTC. It specifies CASSEYLGGPTEQYF.

In its sample, this clonotype was seen many times. V gene TRBV11-2 combines with J gene TRBJ2-1; no clear D. The CDR3 covers 11 residues. CDR1 and CDR2 (germline): SGHAT, FQNNGV. V was trimmed by 0 bases and J by 10 bases, leaving 4 bases between them. For the CDR3, the DNA is TGTGCCAGCAGCTTAGAGGGGGAGCAGTTCTTC. This translates into CASSLEGEQFF.

Concerning this clonotype itself: This sequence may be a read error, since a much larger clone differs from it by one base. This chain connects TRBV4-1 to TRBJ1-4; the D is unclear. Germline CDR1 is MGHRA and CDR2 is YSYEKL. Trimming removed 1 base from V and 7 bases from J, with 19 bases in between. The CDR3 runs 17 residues. This chain's CDR3 is CASSQGGRGRLGEKLFF. As DNA, the CDR3 is TGCGCCAGCAGCCAAGGTGGCAGAGGACGTCTCGGTGAAAAACTGTTTTTT.

Many counts were recorded for this clonotype. The V and J genes are TRBV11-2 and TRBJ1-5, with 8 bases that match TRBD1. The CDR3 extends over 14 amino acids. V shed 2 bases and J 6 bases; nucleotides not matched to a gene: 3. Germline assignment: CDR1 SGHAT and CDR2 FQNNGV. Here the CDR3 DNA reads TGTGCCAGCAGCTTAACAGGGGGGATTCAGCCCCAGCATTTT. Protein: CASSLTGGIQPQHF.

A word on this clonotype: A much larger clone lies a single base off, so this may be a read error. The chain has TRBV29-1 and TRBJ2-7; perhaps TRBD2 as D (5 bases). Trimming removed 1 base from V and 7 bases from J, with 14 bases in between. The germline V gene encodes CDR1 SQVTM and CDR2 ANQGSEA. The CDR3 is 13 amino acids. CDR3 residues: CSVEGGSAEEQYF. CDR3 nucleotides: TGCAGCGTTGAAGGGGGTAGCGCGGAGGAGCAGTACTTC.

Ten or more counts support this clonotype. The genes are TRBV5-6 and TRBJ1-5; 8 positions match TRBD1. The CDR3 extends over 15 amino acids. CDR1 is SGHDT, CDR2 YYEEEE, per germline. Trimming at V came to 1 base and at J to 1 base, leaving 1 base not matched to a gene. CDR3 coding DNA: TGTGCCAGCAGCTTGACAGGGGGAAGCAATCAGCCCCAGCATTTT. Translated: CASSLTGGSNQPQHF.

This clonotype was counted at least ten times. V is TRBV7-2 and J is TRBJ1-2; TRBD1 agrees at 7 bases. The CDR3 is 15 amino acids. Germline CDR1 is SGHTA and CDR2 is FQGNSA. The junction had 9 bases not matched to a gene; V was cut back by 3 bases and J by 5 bases. CDR3 bases: TGTGCCAGCAGCTTCAACCGGGACAGCCATTATGGCTACACCTTC. Translating it yields CASSFNRDSHYGYTF.

With regard to this clonotype: A read error may be the cause here, since a much bigger clone is one base away. The chain is built from TRBV28 and TRBJ2-5; D remains ambiguous. The CDR3 is 15 amino acids. Germline V gene data show CDR1 as MDHEN and CDR2 as SYDVKM. CDR3 bases: TGTGCCAGCAGTCCCAAGGGTGACGGTTTTGAGACCGAGTACTTC. Residues: CASSPKGDGFETEYF.

This clonotype was seen many times. The rearrangement joins TRBV7-2 to TRBJ2-7; D possibly uses TRBD1 or TRBD2 (5 bases each). Per germline, CDR1 SGHTA and CDR2 FQGNSA. Trimming pared 1 base from V and 2 bases from J, leaving 12 bases between. The CDR3 has 15 amino acids. The CDR3 is CASSLDFRGPYEQYF. CDR3 coding DNA: TGTGCCAGCAGCTTAGATTTCCGGGGCCCCTACGAGCAGTACTTC.

This clonotype was counted at least ten times. This rearrangement joins TRBV20-1 to TRBJ2-2; D remains unclear. V was clipped by 3 bases and J by 0 bases, with 11 bases between them. This CDR3 contains 15 residues. CDR1 and CDR2 from the germline V gene are DFQATT and SNEGSKA (reference sequence). The DNA of the CDR3 is TGCAGTGCTAGGCCCAGGTTCGCGAACACCGGGGAGCTGTTTTTT. Its protein is CSARPRFANTGELFF.

The chain recombines TRBV5-5 with TRBJ1-4, with D possibly being TRBD1 (5 bases). Trimming removed 0 bases from V and 8 bases from J, with 23 bases in between. Per the germline V gene, CDR1 is SGHKS and CDR2 is YYEKEE (reference sequence). The CDR3 length is 18 residues. The CDR3 region has the DNA TGTGCCAGCAGCTTGGTCGGGACGGTTCAAGTCGGACGCGAAAAACTGTTTTTT. It is translated as CASSLVGTVQVGREKLFF.

This clonotype has at least ten counts. The gene calls are TRBV5-1 and TRBJ2-3, with TRBD1 matching over 7 bases. The CDR3 extends over 16 amino acids. CDR1 is SGHRS, CDR2 YFSETQ, per germline. The V gene end was trimmed by 4 bases and the J gene end by 3 bases; junction bases not matched to a gene: 11. The DNA of the CDR3 is TGCGCCAGCAGCCAATTACCGGGACAGTCAACAGATACGCAGTATTTT. Protein: CASSQLPGQSTDTQYF.

Many counts were recorded for this clonotype. The gene calls are TRBV27 and TRBJ2-3; D not resolved. Trimming took 2 bases from V and 4 from J, leaving 7 bases between them. The CDR3 runs 13 residues. Germline assignment: CDR1 MNHEY and CDR2 SMNVEV (reference sequence). As DNA, the CDR3 is TGTGCCAGCAGTTTAGTGCTGGCAGATACGCAGTATTTT. Amino acids: CASSLVLADTQYF.

This clonotype was picked up many times. The rearrangement links TRBV9 to TRBJ1-3; 9 bases align to TRBD1. The CDR3 covers 16 residues. Germline loops: CDR1 SGDLS, CDR2 YYNGEE. Trimming removed 3 bases from V and 7 bases from J; junction bases left unmatched: 11. CDR3 DNA: TGTGCCAGCAGCGGGAGGACAGGGGAGTCGTCGAACACCATATATTTT. It translates to CASSGRTGESSNTIYF.

This clonotype was seen many times. The CDR3 sequence is CSVAGSGRETQYF. The CDR3 nucleotides read TGCAGCGTTGCGGGATCGGGTCGGGAGACCCAGTACTTC. The V gene is TRBV29-1, the J gene TRBJ2-5; tentative D call: TRBD2 (5 bases). V was pared by 4 bases and J by 5 bases, with 14 bases between. There are 13 residues in the CDR3. Germline CDR1 and CDR2: SQVTM and ANQGSEA.

This clonotype has ten or more counts. The chain recombines TRBV20-1 with TRBJ2-5; D is perhaps TRBD1 (6 bases). The length of the CDR3 is 15 residues. CDR1 and CDR2 from the germline V gene are DFQATT and SNEGSKA (reference sequence). V lost 0 bases to trimming and J lost 1 base, with 12 bases between them. The CDR3 region has the DNA TGCAGTGCTAGAGACTACAGGGTGACCCAAGAGACCCAGTACTTC. Translation gives CSARDYRVTQETQYF.

At least ten counts were recorded for this clonotype. V and J are TRBV19 and TRBJ1-1, with 7 bases identical to TRBD1. Germline CDR1 is LNHDA and CDR2 is SQIVND (reference sequence). The CDR3 extends over 14 amino acids. J lost 2 bases, V lost 7 bases, and 7 bases had no gene match. The CDR3 DNA is TGTGCCAGTACCCCGGGGACAGAAAACACTGAAGCTTTCTTT. Its translation is CASTPGTENTEAFF.

In this sample, this clonotype turned up many times. The chain links TRBV5-1 to TRBJ2-2; D call uncertain. Trimming took off 1 base at V and 1 base at J, with 14 bases between the two ends. Germline V gene lookup returns CDR1 SGHRS and CDR2 YFSETQ. The CDR3 has 17 residues. The CDR3 DNA follows: TGCGCCAGCAGCTTGAGGGCCACACCCCAGAACACCGGGGAGCTGTTTTTT. This encodes CASSLRATPQNTGELFF.

Many counts were recorded for this clonotype. This chain connects TRBV15 to TRBJ2-7; 7 positions match TRBD1. CDR3 length: 13 amino acids. Germline V gene sequence: CDR1 LNHNV, CDR2 YYDKDF (reference sequence). V trimming: 3 bases; J trimming: 3 bases; junction bases outside the gene matches: 2. CDR3 sequence (DNA): TGTGCCACCAGCAGGGGGACAGACTACGAGCAGTACTTC. Its translation is CATSRGTDYEQYF.